Sequencing of this T cell receptor beta chain was carried out in a study of cytomegalovirus exposure and HLA in healthy donors. This clone appeared a single time. Looked up from germline, CDR1 is LGHNA and CDR2 is YNFKEQ. V trimming: 0 bases; J trimming: 0 bases; junction bases outside the gene matches: 6. CDR3 length equals 19 residues. Use of 60 Vbeta and 13 Jbeta primers characterized the PCR. Profiled with immunoSEQ multiplex PCR; TCRdb holds only in-frame clones, not every one. This sample yields 150,000 to 200,000 clones, of which roughly 84% are seen a single time; around 1.6% belongs to the top ten.

The sample was PBMCs. The TCR comes from a woman aged 18-30 years in good health and CMV-seronegative. V and J are TRBV4-2 and TRBJ2-3, with 13 positions matching TRBD2. The CDR3 DNA reads TGTGCCAGCAGCCAAGATCGGACTAGCGGGGGCGGGAGCACAGATACGCAGTATTTT. Its translation is CASSQDRTSGGGSTDTQYF.